The 6 T cell receptor beta chains below were found in one sample sequenced in a study of Ad26.COV2.S vaccination and SARS-CoV-2 variants. Only in-frame clones appear in the TCRdb table, and some are missing; sequencing was by immunoSEQ multiplex PCR. The sample carries roughly 450,000 clones, roughly 90% recorded once. Treatment of the sample: roughly 19 received Ad26.COV2.S at low or high dose, single or two shots; 5 received placebo; per-sample allocation not given. Sampling was performed 63 days after the first vaccine or placebo injection. The sample was peripheral blood, taken in a trial of Ad26.COV2.S vaccine versus placebo. These receptors all come from a person between 18 and 65 years old who received the Ad26.COV2.S COVID-19 vaccine or a placebo.

CDR3 residues: CASSEYSGANVLTF. The CDR3 DNA is TGTGCCAGCAGTGAATATTCTGGGGCCAACGTCCTGACTTTC. J is TRBJ2-6 and V is TRBV6-4, with D uncertain. Germline CDR1 MRHNA, CDR2 SNTAGT. The CDR3 consists of 14 residues. V dropped 3 bases and J dropped 1 base, with 4 bases sitting between them.

The gene calls are TRBV27 and TRBJ1-4, with D maybe TRBD1 (5 bases). The CDR3 extends over 18 amino acids. V lost 2 bases and J lost 4, with 20 bases in between. From germline, CDR1 is MNHEY and CDR2 SMNVEV (reference sequence). CDR3 nucleotides: TGTGCCAGCAGTTTAGGGGTCGGGGTAGGGGCTAATAATGAAAAACTGTTTTTT. Amino acid sequence: CASSLGVGVGANNEKLFF. The whole variable domain, remainder taken from reference TRBV27 and TRBJ1-4, is EAQVTQNPRYLITVTGKKLTVTCSQNMNHEYMSWYRQDPGLGLRQIYYSMNVEVTDKGDVPEGYKVSRKEKRNFPLILESPSPNQTSLYFCASSLGVGVGANNEKLFFGSGTQLSVL.

Comment on this clone: In the same sample, other DNA sequences code for this CDR3. V and J are TRBV27 and TRBJ2-7; the D is unclear. The V and J ends lost 3 bases and 3 bases respectively, with 3 bases between them. Germline V lookup: CDR1 MNHEY, CDR2 SMNVEV (reference sequence). The CDR3 runs to 11 residues. The DNA for the CDR3 is TGTGCCAGCAGTTTCGGCTACGAGCAGTACTTC. Protein sequence: CASSFGYEQYF.

J is TRBJ1-1 and V is TRBV27, with D possibly matching TRBD1 (5 bases). The V end lost 5 bases, the J end lost 1 base, and 14 bases lay between the germline ends. The CDR3 contains 15 residues. The V gene's germline CDR1 is MNHEY and CDR2 SMNVEV (reference sequence). CDR3 sequence: CASSRGRDSNTEAFF. The CDR3 coding sequence is TGTGCCAGCAGTCGAGGGAGGGACTCGAACACTGAAGCTTTCTTT.

The CDR3 DNA reads as TGTGCCAGCCGGGACTACTACAATGAGCAGTTCTTC. Protein product: CASRDYYNEQFF. The rearrangement joins TRBV2 to TRBJ2-1; 7 bases align to TRBD2. This CDR3 contains 12 residues. CDR1 is SNHLY and CDR2 is FYNNEI in the germline V gene. Unmatched junction bases numbered 1, after V lost 8 bases and J lost 3 bases.

The J gene is TRBJ1-1, the V gene TRBV5-1, with TRBD1 identical over 7 bases. Germline V gives CDR1 SGHRS, CDR2 YFSETQ. With 4 bases clipped from V and 0 bases from J, the junction kept 6 bases outside the gene matches. The CDR3 runs to 15 residues. The CDR3 coding sequence is TGCGCCAGCAGCCCCGGGACAGTAGTGAACACTGAAGCTTTCTTT. This codes for CASSPGTVVNTEAFF.